The clone carrying this T cell receptor beta chain appeared once. The sample originates from a study of T cell clonotyping in hematopoietic cell transplantation. The repertoire was sequenced with immunoSEQ multiplex PCR; TCRdb's copy has only in-frame clones and lacks some. The table records about 41,000 clones, approximately 81% of them present only once. As for time point: recipient sample about 28 days before transplant, after cytoreduction. This TCR was sampled from a man aged 55 to 69 with acute myeloid leukemia. Some clones in this sample may be carry-over from other donors' samples. This sample comprised peripheral blood mononuclear cells, obtained before stem cell transplant.

CDR3 sequence (DNA): TGTGCCAGCTGTACAGGGCCTACTGAAGCTTTCTTT. Protein: CASCTGPTEAFF. This rearrangement joins TRBV2 to TRBJ1-1; D is possibly TRBD1 (6 bases). This CDR3 is 12 amino acids long. The V gene lost 8 bases and the J gene lost 5 bases, with 12 bases spanning the gap. Germline values: CDR1 SNHLY, CDR2 FYNNEI.